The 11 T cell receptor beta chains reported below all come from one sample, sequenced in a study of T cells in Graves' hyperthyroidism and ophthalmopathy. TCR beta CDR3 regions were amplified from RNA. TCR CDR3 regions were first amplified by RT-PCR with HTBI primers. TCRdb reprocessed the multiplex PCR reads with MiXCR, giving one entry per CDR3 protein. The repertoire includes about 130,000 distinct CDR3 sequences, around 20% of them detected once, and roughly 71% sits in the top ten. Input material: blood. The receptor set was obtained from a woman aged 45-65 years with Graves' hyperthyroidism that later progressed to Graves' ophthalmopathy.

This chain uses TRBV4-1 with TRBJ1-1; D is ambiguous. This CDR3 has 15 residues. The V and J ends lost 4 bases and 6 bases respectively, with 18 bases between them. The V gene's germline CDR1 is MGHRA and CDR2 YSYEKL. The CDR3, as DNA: TGCGCCAGCAGCCCCCGCGGTGGAGCGATTTCTGAAGCTTTCTTT. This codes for CASSPRGGAISEAFF.

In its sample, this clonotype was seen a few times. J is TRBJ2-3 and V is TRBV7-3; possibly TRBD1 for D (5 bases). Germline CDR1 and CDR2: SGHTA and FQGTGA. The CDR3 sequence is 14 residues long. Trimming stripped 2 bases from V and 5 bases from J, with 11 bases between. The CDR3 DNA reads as TGTGCCAGCAGCTTATCCAGGGAACGAGATACGCAGTATTTT. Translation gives CASSLSRERDTQYF.

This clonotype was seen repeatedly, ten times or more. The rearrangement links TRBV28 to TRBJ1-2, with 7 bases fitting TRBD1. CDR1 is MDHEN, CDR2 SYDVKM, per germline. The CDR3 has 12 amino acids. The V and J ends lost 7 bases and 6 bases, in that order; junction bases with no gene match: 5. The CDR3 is CASTRQGDGYTF. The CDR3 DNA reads TGTGCCAGCACCCGCCAGGGGGATGGCTACACCTTC.

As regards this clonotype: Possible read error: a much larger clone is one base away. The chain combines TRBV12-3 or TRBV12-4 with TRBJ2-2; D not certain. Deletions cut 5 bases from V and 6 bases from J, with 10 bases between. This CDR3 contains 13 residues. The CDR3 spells CASSPFQAGELFF. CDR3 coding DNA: TGTGCCAGCAGTCCCTTCCAGGCCGGGGAGCTGTTTTTT.

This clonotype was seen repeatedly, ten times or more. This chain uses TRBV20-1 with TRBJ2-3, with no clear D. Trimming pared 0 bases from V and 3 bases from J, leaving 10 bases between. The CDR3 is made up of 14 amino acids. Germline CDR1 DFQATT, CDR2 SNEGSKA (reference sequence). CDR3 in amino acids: CSAREGSRTDTQYF. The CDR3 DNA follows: TGCAGTGCTAGAGAAGGGTCCAGAACAGATACGCAGTATTTT.

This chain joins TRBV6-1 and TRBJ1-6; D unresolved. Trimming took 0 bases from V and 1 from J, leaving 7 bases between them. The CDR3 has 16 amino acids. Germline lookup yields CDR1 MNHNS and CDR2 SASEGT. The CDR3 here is CASSEAIGSYNSPLHF. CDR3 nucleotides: TGTGCCAGCAGTGAAGCGATCGGGTCCTATAATTCACCCCTCCACTTT.

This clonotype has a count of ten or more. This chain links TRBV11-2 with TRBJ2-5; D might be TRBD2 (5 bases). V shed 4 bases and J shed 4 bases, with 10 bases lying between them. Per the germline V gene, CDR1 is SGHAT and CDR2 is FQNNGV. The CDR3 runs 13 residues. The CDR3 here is CASSSFGRETQYF. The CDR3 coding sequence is TGTGCCAGCAGCTCCTTTGGGAGAGAGACCCAGTACTTC.

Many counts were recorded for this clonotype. CDR3 bases: TGTGCCAGCAGTGCTAGACAGGGCATCACCGGGGAGCTGTTTTTT. As protein: CASSARQGITGELFF. This rearrangement joins TRBV6-1 to TRBJ2-2; TRBD1 agrees at 7 bases. V shed 4 bases and J 4 bases; nucleotides not matched to a gene: 6. This CDR3 spans 15 amino acids. Per the germline V gene, CDR1 is MNHNS and CDR2 is SASEGT.

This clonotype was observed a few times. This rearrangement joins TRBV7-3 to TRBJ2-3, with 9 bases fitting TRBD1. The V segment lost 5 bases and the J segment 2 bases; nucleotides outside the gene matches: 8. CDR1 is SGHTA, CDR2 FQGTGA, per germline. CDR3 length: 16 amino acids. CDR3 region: CASSPRQGGDTDTQYF. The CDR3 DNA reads TGTGCCAGCAGCCCACGACAGGGGGGGGACACAGATACGCAGTATTTT.

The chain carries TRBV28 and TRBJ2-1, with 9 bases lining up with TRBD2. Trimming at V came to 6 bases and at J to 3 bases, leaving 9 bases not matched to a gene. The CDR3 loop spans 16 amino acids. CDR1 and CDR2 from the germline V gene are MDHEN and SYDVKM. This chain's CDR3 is CASSHPTSGFYNEQFF. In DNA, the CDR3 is TGTGCCAGCAGCCACCCGACTAGCGGATTCTACAATGAGCAGTTCTTC.

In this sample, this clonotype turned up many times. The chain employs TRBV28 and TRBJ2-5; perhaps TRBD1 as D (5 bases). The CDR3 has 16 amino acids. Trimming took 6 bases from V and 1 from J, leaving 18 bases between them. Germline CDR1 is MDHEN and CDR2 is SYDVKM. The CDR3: CASSWGFGGAQETQYF. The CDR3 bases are TGTGCCAGCAGCTGGGGCTTCGGTGGGGCCCAAGAGACCCAGTACTTC.